The entry that follows covers one T cell receptor (beta chain) sequence. The sample originates from a study of control samples from healthy donors and cancer patients. Trimming pared 0 bases from V and 4 bases from J, leaving 7 bases between. Germline-derived CDR1 and CDR2 are MNHEY and SMNVEV (reference sequence). The CDR3 has 14 amino acids. Repertoires were generated with immunoSEQ multiplex PCR, while TCRdb's copy carries only in-frame clones and drops some. This sample carries tens of thousands of clones, around 95% of them seen once, and the ten largest clones take 1.5% to 2%. The chain couples TRBV27 to TRBJ2-1, with D hard to call. This TCR was recovered from a woman in her twenties or thirties in good health. Sequencing used blood. The CDR3 sequence is CASSLSGIYNEQFF. For the CDR3, the DNA is TGTGCCAGCAGTTTATCTGGGATTTACAATGAGCAGTTCTTC.